This T cell receptor (beta chain) was captured in a study of response to subunit inactivated influenza vaccine. Regarding the study as a whole: The authors offered the suggestion that each seasonal influenza vaccination recruits few new T cells.

TCRdb independently ran MiXCR on the RT-PCR reads; one entry per CDR3 protein. Of 650,000 to 850,000 distinct CDR3 sequences in the sample, approximately 14% were seen once. This clonotype was counted only a few times. Antigen specificity is unknown. V lost 5 bases and J 7 bases, leaving 14 bases between the germline ends. The CDR3 is 13 residues long. The sample consisted of PBMCs from blood, taken around 14 days before vaccination. The chain recombines TRBV12-3 or TRBV12-4 with TRBJ1-2; D possibly corresponds to TRBD1 (5 bases). The TCR was taken from a middle-aged man who received an inactivated influenza vaccine. As DNA, the CDR3 is TGTGCCAGCAGTAAACAGGACCTCGGTGGCTACACCTTC. This sequence encodes CASSKQDLGGYTF.